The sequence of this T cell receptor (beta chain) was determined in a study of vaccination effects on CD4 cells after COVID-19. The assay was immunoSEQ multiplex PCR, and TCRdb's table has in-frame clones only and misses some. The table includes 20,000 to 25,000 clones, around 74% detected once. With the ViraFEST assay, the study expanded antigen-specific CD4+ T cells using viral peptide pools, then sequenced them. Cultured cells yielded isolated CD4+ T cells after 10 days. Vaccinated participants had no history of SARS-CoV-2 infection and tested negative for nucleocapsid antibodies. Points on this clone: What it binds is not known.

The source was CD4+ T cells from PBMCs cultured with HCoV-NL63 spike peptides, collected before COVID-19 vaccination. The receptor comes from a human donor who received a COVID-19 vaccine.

The CDR3 loop reads CASSPHGQDTEAFF. For the CDR3, the DNA is TGTGCCAGCAGCCCCCACGGGCAGGACACTGAAGCTTTCTTT. The V and J genes are TRBV7-2 and TRBJ1-1; D ambiguous. The V end lost 5 bases, the J end lost 3 bases, and 13 bases lay between the germline ends. The CDR3 is 14 residues long. Germline assignment: CDR1 SGHTA and CDR2 FQGNSA.